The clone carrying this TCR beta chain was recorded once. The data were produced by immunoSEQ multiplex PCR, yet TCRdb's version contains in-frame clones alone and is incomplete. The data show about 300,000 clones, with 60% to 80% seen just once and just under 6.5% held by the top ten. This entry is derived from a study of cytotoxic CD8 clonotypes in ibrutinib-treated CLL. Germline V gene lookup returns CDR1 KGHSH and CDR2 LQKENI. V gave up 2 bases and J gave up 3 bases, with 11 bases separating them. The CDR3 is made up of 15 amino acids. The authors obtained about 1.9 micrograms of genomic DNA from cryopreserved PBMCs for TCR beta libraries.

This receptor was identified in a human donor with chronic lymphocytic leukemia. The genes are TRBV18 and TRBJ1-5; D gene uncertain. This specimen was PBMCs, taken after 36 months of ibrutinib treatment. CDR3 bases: TGTGCCAGCTCACCAACAGAGGTGCCCAATCAGCCCCAGCATTTT. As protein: CASSPTEVPNQPQHF.